This TCR beta chain was identified during a study of shared clonotypes between healthy human individuals. On the study more broadly: Per donor, CD8 memory used one plate, CD8 naive used two, CD4 memory used three and CD4 naive used three.

Study-level results: Naive subsets tended to show greater estimated richness than memory subsets. With few donors, the genetic and exposure-history diversity represented was limited.

Several immunoSEQ plates received, in even portions, the genomic DNA of each subset. Some clones are missing from TCRdb's copy, which holds only in-frame ones; the method was immunoSEQ multiplex PCR. The table includes 2 million or so clones, around 95% detected once. In regard to this clone: Its antigen is still unknown.

With 6 bases removed from V and 7 bases from J, the gap between germline ends came to 5 bases. The CDR3 spans 10 residues. Per germline, CDR1 MNHNS and CDR2 SASEGT. Sequenced input: naive CD4+ T cells sorted from blood. As to subset: CD45RA+ positively selected. The clonotype was recovered from a man younger than 30 in good health. V usage is TRBV6-1 and J usage is TRBJ2-3; D remains unclear. CDR3 in DNA: TGTGCCAGCAGCGCTCATACGCAGTATTTT. It specifies CASSAHTQYF.